This T cell receptor (beta chain) was identified during a study of technical replicates of blood from a few donors. This clone was observed a single time. Assay used: immunoSEQ multiplex PCR; TCRdb lists only in-frame clones, some missing. This table holds almost 65,000 clones, approximately 84% found once. The sequenced sample consisted of PBMCs. The TCR sequence derives from a human donor in good health. Some clones in this sample may be carry-over from other donors' samples.

The CDR3 DNA reads TGTGCCAGCTTTGGACAGGGACGTAGCTACACCTTC. Protein sequence: CASFGQGRSYTF. The chain recombines TRBV6-5 with TRBJ1-2; 8 nucleotides match TRBD1. Per germline, CDR1 MNHEY and CDR2 SVGAGI. The CDR3 loop spans 12 amino acids. Trimming removed 8 bases from V and 9 bases from J; junction bases left unmatched: 8.